This T cell receptor beta chain was obtained from a study of circulating tumor DNA in untreated peripheral T-cell lymphoma. As to this clone: Its antigen is unidentified.

Tumor tissue was collected at baseline, before treatment began. The study's findings and limits: Tumor-specific clonotypes: identified in approximately 74% of patients, roughly 90% of baseline tissues.

Here immunoSEQ multiplex PCR was the method, and the copy in TCRdb shows in-frame clones only, minus some. The table records around 6,100 clones, 60% to 80% of them present only once. This receptor was taken from a human donor with peripheral T-cell lymphoma. The specimen sequenced was tumor tissue.

The CDR3 DNA reads as TGTGCCAGTAGTGGCGGCTTCGCCACCGGGGAGCTGTTTTTT. It yields the protein CASSGGFATGELFF. The chain recombines TRBV19 with TRBJ2-2; D not resolved. The CDR3 is 14 amino acids. V was clipped by 5 bases and J by 4 bases, with 11 bases between them. CDR1 and CDR2 (germline): LNHDA, SQIVND (reference sequence).